Sequencing of this TCR beta chain was carried out in a study of human T cells and chemical hapten exposure. Overall study findings and caveats: Sensitizing with DPC caused no change in TCRs above 1 in 1000 frequency. The donor cohort had alopecia, so its immune response may not match that of healthy people.

The sample holds many counts of this clonotype. Its specificity is unknown. This CDR3 is 11 amino acids long. Germline CDR1 is SQVTM and CDR2 is ANQGSEA. V was clipped by 1 base and J by 6 bases, with 5 bases between them. In the original analysis: A per-sample median of around 91,000 TCRs was observed, with counts ranging from roughly 23,224 to 700,000. Each CDR3 protein gets one entry after TCRdb re-called the RACE reads with MiXCR. The V and J calls here are based on TCRdb, not the publication. Here the sample spans more than 90,000 distinct CDR3 sequences, roughly a tenth being singletons. Time point specified: patch test 1, 2 weeks after DPC sensitization. Treatment defined: therapeutic diphenylcyclopropenone sensitization with weekly scalp DPC. Unfractionated whole blood yielded the extracted total RNA.

The J gene is TRBJ2-3, the V gene TRBV29-1; D not resolved. Sequences were derived from whole blood, sampled in connection with sensitization to the hapten diphenylcyclopropenone (DPC). This sequence was found in a man in his forties with alopecia areata. Some clones in this sample may be carry-over from other donors' samples. CDR3 loop: CSVEVGDTQYF. The CDR3 region has the DNA TGCAGCGTTGAAGTAGGGGATACGCAGTATTTT.